Only a few counts were recorded for the clone carrying this T cell receptor beta chain. The antigen is unknown. These data come from a study of CD8 T cells in ankylosing spondylitis. Notes on the study in general: Reported data indicate significant enrichment of disease-linked clones within matched ankylosing spondylitis synovial fluid. There was a TCR beta motif, made of eight highly homologous variants, that appeared characteristic of ankylosing spondylitis blood.

TCRdb passed the 5' RACE reads through MiXCR, listing each CDR3 protein once. There are about 750,000 distinct CDR3 sequences in the sample; around 20% occur only once, and under 20% lies in the top ten. This CDR3 region has 16 residues. Germline CDR1 is MGHRA and CDR2 is YSYEKL. The ends lost 3 bases at V and 3 bases at J; junction bases unmatched: 8. Sequencing was performed on blood, either unsorted or a sorted T cell fraction (not recorded which). The chain uses TRBV4-1 and TRBJ1-1, with TRBD1 identical over 9 bases. This receptor was taken from a male donor with ankylosing spondylitis. The DNA for the CDR3 is TGCGCCAGCAGCCAGACAGGGGGAGTTTCGGACACTGAAGCTTTCTTT. Translated: CASSQTGGVSDTEAFF.